This T cell receptor beta chain was sequenced during a study of PD-1 blockade in classical Hodgkin lymphoma. Trimming cost V 5 bases and J 7 bases; bases outside gene matches: 3. The CDR3 has 13 amino acids. Germline lookup yields CDR1 MDHEN and CDR2 SYDVKM. Study-wide results and caveats: Compared with baseline, CD4+ but not CD8+ TCR diversity had risen significantly by C4D1. TCR diversity at baseline was reported to be reduced in newly diagnosed patients relative to healthy donors. Factors driving the repertoire differences, possibly disease activity or prior therapy, remain undefined. Any patient who commenced nivolumab under 1 year after ASCT was excluded.

This table comes from immunoSEQ multiplex PCR, and its TCRdb copy is limited to in-frame clones, with some not included. The sample contains some 5,500 clones, nearly 55% of which appear only once. Every patient relapsed after autologous stem cell transplantation, and brentuximab vedotin exposure varied. The investigators isolated CD8+ T cells from thawed PBMCs using magnetic negative selection. With regard to this clone: Its antigen remains unknown.

The material was CD8+ T cells from blood, obtained at baseline. This rearrangement joins TRBV28 to TRBJ2-7; 12 bases match TRBD2. The TCR sequence derives from a human donor with classical Hodgkin lymphoma. This CDR3 is CASSLAGGVEQYF. The DNA for the CDR3 is TGTGCCAGCAGTCTAGCGGGAGGGGTAGAGCAGTACTTC.